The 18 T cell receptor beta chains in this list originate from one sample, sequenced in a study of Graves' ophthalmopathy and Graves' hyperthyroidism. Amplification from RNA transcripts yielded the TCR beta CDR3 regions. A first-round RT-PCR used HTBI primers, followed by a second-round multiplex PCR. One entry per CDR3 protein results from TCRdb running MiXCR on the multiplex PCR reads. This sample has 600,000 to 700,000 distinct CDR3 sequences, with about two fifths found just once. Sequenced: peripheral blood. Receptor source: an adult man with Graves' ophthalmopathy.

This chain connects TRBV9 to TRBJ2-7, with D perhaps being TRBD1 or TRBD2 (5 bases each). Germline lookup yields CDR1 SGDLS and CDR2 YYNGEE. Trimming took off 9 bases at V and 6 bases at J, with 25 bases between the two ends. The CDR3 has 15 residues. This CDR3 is CATSDRSGTHGEQYF. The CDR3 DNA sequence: TGTGCCACCAGTGATAGATCCGGGACCCACGGCGAGCAGTACTTC.

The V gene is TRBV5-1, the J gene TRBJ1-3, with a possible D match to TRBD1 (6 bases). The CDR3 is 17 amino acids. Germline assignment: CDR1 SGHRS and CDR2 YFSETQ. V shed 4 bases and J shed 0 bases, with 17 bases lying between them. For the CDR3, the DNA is TGCGCCAGCAGCAAGGACAGCCAGCCCCTCTCTGGAAACACCATATATTTT. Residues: CASSKDSQPLSGNTIYF.

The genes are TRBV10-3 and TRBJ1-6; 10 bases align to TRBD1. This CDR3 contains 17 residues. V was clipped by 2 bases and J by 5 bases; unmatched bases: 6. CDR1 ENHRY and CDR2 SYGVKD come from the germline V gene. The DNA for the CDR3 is TGTGCCATCAGTGAGGGGCCGGGACAGGGGAATAATTCACCCCTCCACTTT. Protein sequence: CAISEGPGQGNNSPLHF.

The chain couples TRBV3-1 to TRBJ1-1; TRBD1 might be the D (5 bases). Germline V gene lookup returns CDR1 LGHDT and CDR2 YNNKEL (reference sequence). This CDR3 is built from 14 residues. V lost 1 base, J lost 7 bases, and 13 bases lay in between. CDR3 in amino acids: CASSQVQGGNEAFF. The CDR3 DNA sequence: TGTGCCAGCAGCCAAGTCCAGGGAGGAAATGAAGCTTTCTTT.

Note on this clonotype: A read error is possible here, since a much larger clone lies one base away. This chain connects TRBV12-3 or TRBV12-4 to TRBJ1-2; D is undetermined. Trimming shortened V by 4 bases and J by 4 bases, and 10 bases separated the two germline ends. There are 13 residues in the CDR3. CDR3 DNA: TGTGCCAGCAGTTCAGTCCGATCCTATGGCTACACCTTC. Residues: CASSSVRSYGYTF.

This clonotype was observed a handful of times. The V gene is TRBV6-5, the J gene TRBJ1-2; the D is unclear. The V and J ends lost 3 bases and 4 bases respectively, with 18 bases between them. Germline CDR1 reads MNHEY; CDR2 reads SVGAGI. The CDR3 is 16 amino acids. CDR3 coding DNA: TGTGCCAGCAGTTATTTAGCCCCGGCGCGGGGCTATGGCTACACCTTC. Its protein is CASSYLAPARGYGYTF.

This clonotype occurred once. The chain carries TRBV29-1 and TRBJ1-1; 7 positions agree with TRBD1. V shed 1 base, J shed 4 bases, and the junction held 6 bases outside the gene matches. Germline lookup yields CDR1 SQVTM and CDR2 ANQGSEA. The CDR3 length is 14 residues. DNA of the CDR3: TGCAGCGTTGAAGGACAGGGCGAGGGCACTGAAGCTTTCTTT. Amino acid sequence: CSVEGQGEGTEAFF.

In DNA form, the CDR3 reads TGTGCCAGCAGCGTTGAAATGGAACAGGGGGAGTACGAGCAGTACTTC. This translates into CASSVEMEQGEYEQYF. The chain recombines TRBV11-2 with TRBJ2-7; 8 nucleotides match TRBD1. CDR1 is SGHAT, CDR2 FQNNGV, per germline. Trimming removed 5 bases from V and 4 bases from J; junction bases left unmatched: 13. The CDR3 runs to 16 residues.

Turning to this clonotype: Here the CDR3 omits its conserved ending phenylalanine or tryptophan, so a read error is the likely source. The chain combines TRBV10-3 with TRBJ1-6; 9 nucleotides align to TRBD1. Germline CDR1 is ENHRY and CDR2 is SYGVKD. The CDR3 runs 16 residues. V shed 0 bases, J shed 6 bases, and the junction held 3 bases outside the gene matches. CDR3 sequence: CAISESTGGSNSPLHL. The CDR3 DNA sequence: TGTGCCATCAGTGAGTCGACAGGGGGAAGTAATTCACCCCTCCACCTT.

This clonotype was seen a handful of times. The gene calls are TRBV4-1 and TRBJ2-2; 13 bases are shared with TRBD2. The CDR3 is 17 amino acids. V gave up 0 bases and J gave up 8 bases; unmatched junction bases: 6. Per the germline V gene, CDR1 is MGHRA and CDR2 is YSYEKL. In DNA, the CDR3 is TGCGCCAGCAGCCAAGACGCACTAGCGGGGGGGAATGGGGAGCTGTTTTTT. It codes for CASSQDALAGGNGELFF.

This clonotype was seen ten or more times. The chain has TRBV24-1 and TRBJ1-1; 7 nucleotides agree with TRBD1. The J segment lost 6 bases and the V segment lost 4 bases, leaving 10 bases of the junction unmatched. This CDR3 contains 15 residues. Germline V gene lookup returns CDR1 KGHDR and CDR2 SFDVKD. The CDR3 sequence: CATSDSRQGTAEAFF. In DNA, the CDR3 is TGTGCCACCAGTGACTCCCGACAGGGCACGGCTGAAGCTTTCTTT.

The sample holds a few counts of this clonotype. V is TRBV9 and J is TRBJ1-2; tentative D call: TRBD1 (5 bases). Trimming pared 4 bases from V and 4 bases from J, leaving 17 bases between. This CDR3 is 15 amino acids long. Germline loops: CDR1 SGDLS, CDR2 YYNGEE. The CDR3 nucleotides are TGTGCCAGCAGCTCCCAACTAGGGGACTCCTATGGCTACACCTTC. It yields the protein CASSSQLGDSYGYTF.

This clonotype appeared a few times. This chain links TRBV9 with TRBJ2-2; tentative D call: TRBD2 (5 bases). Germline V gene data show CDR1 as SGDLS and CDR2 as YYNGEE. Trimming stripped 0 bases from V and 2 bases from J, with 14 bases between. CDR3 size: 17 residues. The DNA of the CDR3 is TGTGCCAGCAGCGTAGCCCTCGTGAGGGCAAACACCGGGGAGCTGTTTTTT. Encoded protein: CASSVALVRANTGELFF.

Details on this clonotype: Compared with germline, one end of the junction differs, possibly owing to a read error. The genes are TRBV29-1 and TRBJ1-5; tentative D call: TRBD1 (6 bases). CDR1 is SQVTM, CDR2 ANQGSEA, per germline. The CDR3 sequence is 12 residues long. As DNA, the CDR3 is TGCAGCGTTCAAGGGGGGAATCATCCCCAGCATTTT. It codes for CSVQGGNHPQHF. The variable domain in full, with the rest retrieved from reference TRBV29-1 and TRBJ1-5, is SAVISQKPSRDICQRGTSLTIQCQVDSQVTMMFWYRQQPGQSLTLIATANQGSEATYESGFVIDKFPISRPNLTFSTLTVSNMSPEDSSIYLCSVQGGNHPQHFGDGTRLSIL.

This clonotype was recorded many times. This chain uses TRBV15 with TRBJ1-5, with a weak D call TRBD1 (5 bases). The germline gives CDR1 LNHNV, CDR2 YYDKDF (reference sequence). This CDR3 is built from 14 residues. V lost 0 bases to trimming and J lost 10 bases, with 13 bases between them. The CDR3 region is CATSRDGGPEPQHF. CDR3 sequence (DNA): TGTGCCACCAGCAGAGATGGGGGACCGGAACCCCAGCATTTT.

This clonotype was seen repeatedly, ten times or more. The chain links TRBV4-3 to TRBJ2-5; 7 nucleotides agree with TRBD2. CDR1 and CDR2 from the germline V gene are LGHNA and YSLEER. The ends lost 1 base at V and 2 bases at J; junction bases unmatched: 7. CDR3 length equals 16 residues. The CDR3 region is CASSQATTGGQETQYF. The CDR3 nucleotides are TGCGCCAGCAGCCAAGCTACGACGGGGGGACAAGAGACCCAGTACTTC.

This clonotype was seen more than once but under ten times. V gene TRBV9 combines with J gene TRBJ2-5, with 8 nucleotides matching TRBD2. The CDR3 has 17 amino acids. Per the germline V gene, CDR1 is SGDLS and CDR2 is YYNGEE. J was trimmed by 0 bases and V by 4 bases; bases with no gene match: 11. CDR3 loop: CASSPYPEREYQETQYF. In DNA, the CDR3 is TGTGCCAGCAGCCCATACCCCGAGCGGGAGTACCAAGAGACCCAGTACTTC.

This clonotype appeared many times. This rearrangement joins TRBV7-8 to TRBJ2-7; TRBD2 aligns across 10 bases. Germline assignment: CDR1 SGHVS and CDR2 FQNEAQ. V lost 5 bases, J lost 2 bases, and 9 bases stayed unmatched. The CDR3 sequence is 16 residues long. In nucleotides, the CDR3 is TGTGCCAGCAGCCCCACCGGGACTAGCGAGGCCTACGAGCAGTACTTC. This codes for CASSPTGTSEAYEQYF.